The following is a TCR beta chain sequence with its context. As processed by the authors: Using reference gene primer amplification, nucleated cell counts were estimated. Sequencing was performed with immunoSEQ multiplex PCR; in TCRdb, only in-frame clones are kept and a portion is missing. V, J and clone size derive from that table, while D and trimming were established from the DNA sequence. The sample includes 100,000 to 150,000 clones, approximately 80% seen only once; the top ten take 8.4%. These data come from a study of blood T cell repertoires in COVID-19. Study overall: PBMCs, B-cell-depleted T cells, or T cells provided the cDNA or gDNA that made up the material.

CDR1 LNHDA and CDR2 SQIVND come from the germline V gene (reference sequence). This CDR3 is 13 amino acids long. V lost 1 base to trimming and J lost 4 bases, with 7 bases between them. Sequencing input: peripheral blood. This chain uses TRBV19 with TRBJ1-2; D uncertain. This sequence originates from a woman aged 60-70 years with active or convalescent COVID-19. In DNA form, the CDR3 reads TGTGCCAGTAGTATAGGGACTGGCTATGGCTACACCTTC. It encodes CASSIGTGYGYTF.